A single sample gave rise to the 12 T cell receptor beta chains below, sequenced in a study of T cell responses to AZD1222 COVID-19 vaccine. The data were produced by immunoSEQ multiplex PCR, yet TCRdb's version contains in-frame clones alone and is incomplete. The table includes approximately 77,000 clones, approximately 92% detected once. The sample consisted of peripheral blood, taken 28 days after the second AZD1222 dose. These receptors all stem from an adult who received the AZD1222 COVID-19 vaccine.

The chain couples TRBV5-8 to TRBJ1-3; D remains ambiguous. V was clipped by 2 bases and J by 0 bases, with 18 bases between them. From germline, CDR1 is SGHTS and CDR2 YDEGEE. CDR3 length equals 18 residues. The CDR3 loop is CASSFISYGRHSGNTIYF. In nucleotides, the CDR3 is TGTGCCAGCAGCTTTATATCCTACGGGCGGCACTCTGGAAACACCATATATTTT.

The V gene is TRBV19, the J gene TRBJ2-7; maybe TRBD2 (6 bases). There are 14 residues in the CDR3. V lost 5 bases to trimming and J lost 2 bases, with 13 bases between them. The germline V gene encodes CDR1 LNHDA and CDR2 SQIVND (reference sequence). CDR3 protein: CASSGSSVAYEQYF. The CDR3 nucleotides read TGTGCCAGTAGTGGATCTAGCGTTGCCTACGAGCAGTACTTC. Variable domain in full (rest from reference TRBV19 and TRBJ2-7): DGGITQSPKYLFRKEGQNVTLSCEQNLNHDAMYWYRQDPGQGLRLIYYSQIVNDFQKGDIAEGYSVSREKKESFPLTVTSAQKNPTAFYLCASSGSSVAYEQYFGPGTRLTVT.

This chain links TRBV6-2 or TRBV6-3 with TRBJ2-3; 10 bases agree with TRBD2. CDR1 and CDR2 from the germline V gene are MNHEY and SVGEGT. This CDR3 has 17 residues. V lost 0 bases, J lost 5 bases, and 8 bases stayed unmatched. CDR3 coding DNA: TGTGCCAGCAGTTACTCCGCTAGCGGGAGAATGCTAGATACGCAGTATTTT. Translating gives CASSYSASGRMLDTQYF.

The genes are TRBV5-5 and TRBJ1-4; 7 bases line up with TRBD1. Germline CDR1 is SGHKS and CDR2 is YYEKEE (reference sequence). V was pared by 7 bases and J by 3 bases, with 9 bases of the junction left unmatched. This CDR3 has 15 residues. CDR3: CASHLPGTANEKLFF. CDR3 DNA: TGTGCCAGCCACCTCCCGGGGACAGCTAATGAAAAACTGTTTTTT.

This chain links TRBV7-9 with TRBJ2-7; tentatively, D is TRBD1 or TRBD2 (6 bases each). Trimming pared 6 bases from V and 3 bases from J, leaving 15 bases between. CDR3 length equals 14 residues. Germline V gene data show CDR1 as SEHNR and CDR2 as FQNEAQ (reference sequence). The CDR3: CASSALGGLYEQYF. CDR3 sequence (DNA): TGTGCCAGCAGTGCACTTGGGGGGCTCTACGAGCAGTACTTC. Combining the CDR3 with reference TRBV7-9 and TRBJ2-7 gives the whole variable domain DTGVSQNPRHKITKRGQNVTFRCDPISEHNRLYWYRQTLGQGPEFLTYFQNEAQLEKSRLLSDRFSAERPKGSFSTLEIQRTEQGDSAMYLCASSALGGLYEQYFGPGTRLTVT.

The CDR3 is CASSLGQRYGYTF. CDR3 bases: TGTGCCAGCAGTTTAGGACAGAGGTATGGCTACACCTTC. The J gene is TRBJ1-2, the V gene TRBV27; D is possibly TRBD1 (6 bases). Germline CDR1 and CDR2: MNHEY and SMNVEV (reference sequence). This CDR3 spans 13 amino acids. V gave up 2 bases and J gave up 5 bases, with 9 bases separating them.

The gene calls are TRBV7-8 and TRBJ1-5; D ambiguous. V shed 4 bases and J shed 0 bases, with 13 bases lying between them. The CDR3 is made up of 16 amino acids. Germline CDR1 and CDR2: SGHVS and FQNEAQ. The CDR3 protein is CASSSTPHDSNQPQHF. As DNA, the CDR3 is TGTGCCAGCAGCTCGACCCCTCACGATAGCAATCAGCCCCAGCATTTT.

The V gene is TRBV9, the J gene TRBJ2-3, with D hard to call. V dropped 0 bases and J dropped 5 bases, with 1 base sitting between them. This CDR3 has 11 amino acids. The V gene's germline CDR1 is SGDLS and CDR2 YYNGEE. CDR3 sequence reads: CASSVGDTQYF. The CDR3 nucleotides read TGTGCCAGCAGCGTAGGAGATACGCAGTATTTT.

V is TRBV13 and J is TRBJ1-1; D is unclear. This CDR3 is built from 14 residues. Germline loops: CDR1 PRHDT, CDR2 FYEKMQ (reference sequence). The V and J ends lost 0 bases and 5 bases respectively, with 10 bases between them. The CDR3 is CASSLGLIGTEAFF. The CDR3 DNA reads as TGTGCCAGCAGCTTAGGCCTAATAGGGACTGAAGCTTTCTTT.

The chain combines TRBV5-1 with TRBJ2-3; tentatively, D is TRBD1 or TRBD2 (5 bases each). The germline V gene has CDR1 SGHRS and CDR2 YFSETQ. The ends were cut back, 5 bases at V and 0 bases at J, with 10 bases in the middle. This CDR3 has 14 residues. For the CDR3, the DNA is TGCGCCAGCAGGGGGGTAGACAGCACAGATACGCAGTATTTT. The encoded protein is CASRGVDSTDTQYF.

In DNA, the CDR3 is TGTGCCAGCAGCGTAGGCGGCGGGTGGAGCTCCTACAATGAGCAGTTCTTC. Protein product: CASSVGGGWSSYNEQFF. The chain uses TRBV9 and TRBJ2-1, with D possibly TRBD2 on 5 matching bases. The CDR3 loop spans 17 amino acids. Deletions cut 0 bases from V and 0 bases from J, with 13 bases between. Germline V gene sequence: CDR1 SGDLS, CDR2 YYNGEE.

The V gene is TRBV5-6, the J gene TRBJ2-6; D is possibly TRBD2 (5 bases). CDR3 length: 17 amino acids. Per the germline V gene, CDR1 is SGHDT and CDR2 is YYEEEE. Trimming cost V 4 bases and J 0 bases, with 14 bases left between them. CDR3 amino acids: CASSTGLHFSGANVLTF. CDR3 coding DNA: TGTGCCAGCAGCACCGGACTCCACTTCTCTGGGGCCAACGTCCTGACTTTC. The full variable domain, in which reference TRBV5-6 and TRBJ2-6 provide the parts outside the CDR3, is DAGVTQSPTHLIKTRGQQVTLRCSPKSGHDTVSWYQQALGQGPQFIFQYYEEEERQRGNFPDRFSGHQFPNYSSELNVNALLLGDSALYLCASSTGLHFSGANVLTFGAGSRLTVL.